This TCR beta chain derives from a study of T-cell memory formation after mild COVID-19. The sample holds many counts of this clonotype. No antigen is known for it. One entry per CDR3 protein, called by TCRdb with MiXCR from the 5' RACE reads. The table has fewer than 50,000 distinct CDR3 sequences, roughly 9% seen once. Study-wide results and limits: CD4+ clones that contracted lay mainly in CM and EM; CD8+ ones lay in EMRA. Researchers found some responding clones in pre-infection memory, a sign that cross-reactive memory joined. Day 15 to 85 contracting clones showed balanced CD4/CD8; later expanders leaned CD4+. Nothing confirmed that second-wave clones peaking on day 37 were specific for SARS-CoV-2.

Trimming removed 6 bases from V and 0 bases from J, with 13 bases in between. Germline assignment: CDR1 SGHRS and CDR2 YFSETQ. The CDR3 consists of 15 residues. The receptor was derived from an adult woman who had mild COVID-19 (a few samples of this study predate the infection). Cell type and time point are not known. J is TRBJ1-3 and V is TRBV5-1; D remains unclear. Input material: PBMCs or a T cell subset sorted from them (not recorded which). CDR3 in amino acids: CASTVDGSSGNTIYF. The CDR3, as DNA: TGCGCCAGCACCGTCGACGGAAGCTCTGGAAACACCATATATTTT.